In this sample, the clone carrying this T cell receptor (beta chain) turned up many times. Its antigen is currently unknown. The data belong to a study of Graves' ophthalmopathy and Graves' hyperthyroidism. RNA transcripts served as template for amplifying TCR beta CDR3 sequences. RT-PCR was first run with HTBI primers, then multiplex PCR in a second round. TCRdb called the multiplex PCR reads again in MiXCR, with one record for every CDR3 protein. The sample holds about 620,000 distinct CDR3 sequences, roughly 20% seen once. Broader study findings: Both an approximately 68% sensitivity and an approximately 75% specificity characterized the model's predictions of ophthalmopathy progression. For separating ophthalmopathy from stable hyperthyroidism, a 13-signature model gave 85% to 90% sensitivity and approximately 76% specificity.

The specimen was peripheral blood. This receptor was identified in a woman aged 18-29 years with stable Graves' hyperthyroidism. Some clones in this sample may be carry-over from other donors' samples.

The chain's CDR3 is CASTLSAGRWSPLHF. The CDR3 DNA reads as TGTGCCAGCACCCTGAGTGCGGGGCGATGGTCACCCCTCCACTTT. This rearrangement joins TRBV6-1 to TRBJ1-6; D is possibly TRBD1 (5 bases). Germline CDR1 reads MNHNS; CDR2 reads SASEGT. V lost 7 bases and J 10 bases, leaving 20 bases between the germline ends. This CDR3 is built from 15 residues.